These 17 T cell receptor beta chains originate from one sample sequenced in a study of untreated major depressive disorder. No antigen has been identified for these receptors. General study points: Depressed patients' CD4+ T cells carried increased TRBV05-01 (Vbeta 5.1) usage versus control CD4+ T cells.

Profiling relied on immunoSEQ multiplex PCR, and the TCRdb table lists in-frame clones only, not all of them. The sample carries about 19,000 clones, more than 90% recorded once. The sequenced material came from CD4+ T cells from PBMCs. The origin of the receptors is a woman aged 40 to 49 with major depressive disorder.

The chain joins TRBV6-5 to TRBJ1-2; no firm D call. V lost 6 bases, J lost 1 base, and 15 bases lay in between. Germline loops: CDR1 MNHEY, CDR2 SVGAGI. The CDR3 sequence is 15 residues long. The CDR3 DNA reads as TGTGCCAGCAGCTGGAGTACCCGGTTTAACTATGGCTACACCTTC. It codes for CASSWSTRFNYGYTF.

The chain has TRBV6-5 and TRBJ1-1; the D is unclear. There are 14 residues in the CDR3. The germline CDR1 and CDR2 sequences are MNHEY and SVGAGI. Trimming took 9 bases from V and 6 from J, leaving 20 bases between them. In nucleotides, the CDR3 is TGTGCCAGTTCATCTGGCCTACTGCCGTCTGAAGCTTTCTTT. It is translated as CASSSGLLPSEAFF.

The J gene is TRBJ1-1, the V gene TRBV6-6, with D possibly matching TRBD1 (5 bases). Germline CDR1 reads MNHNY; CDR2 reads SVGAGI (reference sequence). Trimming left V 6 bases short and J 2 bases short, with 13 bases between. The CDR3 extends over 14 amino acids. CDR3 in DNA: TGTGCCAGCAGGTGGGACCTTACAAACACTGAAGCTTTCTTT. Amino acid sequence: CASRWDLTNTEAFF.

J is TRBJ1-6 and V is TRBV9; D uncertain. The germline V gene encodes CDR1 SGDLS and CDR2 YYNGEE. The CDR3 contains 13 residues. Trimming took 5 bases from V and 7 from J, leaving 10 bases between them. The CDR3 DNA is TGTGCCAGCAGAGAGGGCCCCAATTCACCCCTCCACTTT. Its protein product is CASREGPNSPLHF.

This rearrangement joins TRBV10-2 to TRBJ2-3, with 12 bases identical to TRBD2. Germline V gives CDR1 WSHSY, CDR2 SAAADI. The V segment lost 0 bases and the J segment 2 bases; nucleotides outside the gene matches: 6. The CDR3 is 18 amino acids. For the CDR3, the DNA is TGCGCCAGCAGTGAGTCGGAGACTAGCGGGGGTTTCACAGATACGCAGTATTTT. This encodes CASSESETSGGFTDTQYF.

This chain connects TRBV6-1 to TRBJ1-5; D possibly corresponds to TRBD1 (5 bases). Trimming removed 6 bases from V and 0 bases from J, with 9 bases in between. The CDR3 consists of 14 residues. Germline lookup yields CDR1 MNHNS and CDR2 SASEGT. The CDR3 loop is CASRVTVSNQPQHF. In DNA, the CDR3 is TGTGCCAGCAGGGTGACAGTTAGCAATCAGCCCCAGCATTTT.

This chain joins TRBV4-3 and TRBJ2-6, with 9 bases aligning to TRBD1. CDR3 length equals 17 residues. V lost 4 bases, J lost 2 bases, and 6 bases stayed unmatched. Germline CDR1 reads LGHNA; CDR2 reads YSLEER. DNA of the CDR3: TGCGCCAGCAGCCTACAGGGGGCTTGGGCTGGGGCCAACGTCCTGACTTTC. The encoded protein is CASSLQGAWAGANVLTF.

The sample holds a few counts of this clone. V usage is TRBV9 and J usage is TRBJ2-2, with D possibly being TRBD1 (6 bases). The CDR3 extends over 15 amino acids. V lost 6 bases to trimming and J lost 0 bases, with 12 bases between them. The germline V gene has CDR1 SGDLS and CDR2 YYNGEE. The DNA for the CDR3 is TGTGCCAGCACCTGGACAGACGCGAACACCGGGGAGCTGTTTTTT. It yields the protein CASTWTDANTGELFF.

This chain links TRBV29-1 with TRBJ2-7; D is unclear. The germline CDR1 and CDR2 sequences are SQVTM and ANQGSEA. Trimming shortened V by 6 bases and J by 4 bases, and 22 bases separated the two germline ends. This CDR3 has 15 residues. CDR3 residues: CSVTLNSIRPYEQYV. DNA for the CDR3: TGCAGCGTCACTCTAAACTCTATTCGACCTTACGAGCAGTACGTC.

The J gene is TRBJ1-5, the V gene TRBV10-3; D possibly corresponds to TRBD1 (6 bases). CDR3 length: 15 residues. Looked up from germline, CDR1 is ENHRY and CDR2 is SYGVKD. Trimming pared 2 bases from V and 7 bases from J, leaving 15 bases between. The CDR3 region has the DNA TGTGCCATCAGTGAGACCGCAGGGGCTCCCCAGCCCCAGCATTTT. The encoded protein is CAISETAGAPQPQHF.

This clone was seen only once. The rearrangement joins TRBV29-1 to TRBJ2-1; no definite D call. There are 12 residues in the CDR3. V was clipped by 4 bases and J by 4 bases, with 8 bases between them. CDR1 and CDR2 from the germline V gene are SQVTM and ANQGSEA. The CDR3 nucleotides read TGCAGCGTTGTTTGGAAATACAATGAGCAGTTCTTC. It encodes CSVVWKYNEQFF.

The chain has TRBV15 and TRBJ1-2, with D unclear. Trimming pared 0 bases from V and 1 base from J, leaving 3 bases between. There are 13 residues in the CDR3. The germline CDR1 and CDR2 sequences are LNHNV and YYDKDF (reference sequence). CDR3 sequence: CATSRDSNYGYTF. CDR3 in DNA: TGTGCCACCAGCAGAGACAGTAACTATGGCTACACCTTC.

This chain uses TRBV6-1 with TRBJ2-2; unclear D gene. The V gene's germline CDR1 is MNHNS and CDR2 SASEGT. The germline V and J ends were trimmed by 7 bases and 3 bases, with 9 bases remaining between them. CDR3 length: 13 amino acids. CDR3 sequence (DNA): TGTGCCAGCAATGTAATATACACCGGGGAGCTGTTTTTT. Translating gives CASNVIYTGELFF.

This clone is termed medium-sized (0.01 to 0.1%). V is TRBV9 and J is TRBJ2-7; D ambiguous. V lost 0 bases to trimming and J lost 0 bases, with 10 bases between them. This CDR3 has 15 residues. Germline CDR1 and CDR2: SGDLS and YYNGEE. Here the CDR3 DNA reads TGTGCCAGCAGCGTAGAGGGTCGGAGCTCCTACGAGCAGTACTTC. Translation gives CASSVEGRSSYEQYF.

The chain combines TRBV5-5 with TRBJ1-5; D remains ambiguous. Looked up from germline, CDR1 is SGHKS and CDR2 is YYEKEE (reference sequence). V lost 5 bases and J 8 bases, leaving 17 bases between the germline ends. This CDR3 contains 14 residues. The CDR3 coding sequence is TGTGCCAGCAGGATAACAGCGACCTTTGAGCCCCAGCATTTT. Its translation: CASRITATFEPQHF. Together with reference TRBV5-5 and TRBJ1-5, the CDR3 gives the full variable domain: DAGVTQSPTHLIKTRGQQVTLRCSPISGHKSVSWYQQVLGQGPQFIFQYYEKEERGRGNFPDRFSARQFPNYSSELNVNALLLGDSALYLCASRITATFEPQHFGDGTRLSIL.

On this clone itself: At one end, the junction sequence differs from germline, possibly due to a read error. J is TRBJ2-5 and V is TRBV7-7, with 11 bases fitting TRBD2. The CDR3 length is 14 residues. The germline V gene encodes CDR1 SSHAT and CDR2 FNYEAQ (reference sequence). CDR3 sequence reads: CASSAGTSGETQYF. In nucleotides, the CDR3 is TGTGCTAGCAGCGCCGGGACTAGCGGAGAGACCCAGTACTTC.

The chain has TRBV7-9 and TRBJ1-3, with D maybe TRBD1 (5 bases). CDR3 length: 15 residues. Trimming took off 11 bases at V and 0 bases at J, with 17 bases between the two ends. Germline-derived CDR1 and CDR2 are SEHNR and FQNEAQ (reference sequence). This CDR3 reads CAHSLLGPSGNTIYF. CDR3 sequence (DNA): TGTGCCCACTCGTTATTGGGGCCCTCTGGAAACACCATATATTTT.